The next 30 T cell receptor beta chains were all read from a single sample in a study of PD-L1 blockade in urothelial cancer (dated by TCRdb to 2017 to 2019). The library was built by means of the immunoSEQ multiplex PCR assay. As stored in TCRdb, this immuneACCESS dataset retains in-frame rearrangements with V and J assigned. A fraction of the clones does not appear; measured against another copy, unresolved V genes explain less than half of the discrepancy, and the remainder lacks a known reason. Present in this sample are about 84,000 clones, more than 75% of which were seen just once. The top ten hold more than 8% of the sample. The sequenced sample was PBMCs, obtained around atezolizumab (anti-PD-L1) treatment. The receptor source for this set is a man between 65 and 80 years old with urothelial cancer.

V and J are TRBV5-5 and TRBJ1-2; 7 positions agree with TRBD1. J lost 5 bases, V lost 1 base, and 5 bases had no gene match. The CDR3 contains 14 residues. CDR1 is SGHKS, CDR2 YYEKEE, per germline (reference sequence). Written as DNA, the CDR3 is TGTGCCAGCAGCTTGAGGGACAGTTCATATGGCTACACCTTC. Translating gives CASSLRDSSYGYTF.

This clone has ten or more counts. V gene TRBV5-4 combines with J gene TRBJ1-1, with D perhaps matching TRBD1 (6 bases). Looked up from germline, CDR1 is SGHNT and CDR2 is YYREEE (reference sequence). The CDR3 totals 15 residues. Trimming pared 4 bases from V and 1 base from J, leaving 14 bases between. CDR3 protein: CASSVQGLGNTEAFF. The DNA of the CDR3 is TGTGCCAGCAGCGTCCAGGGGTTAGGGAACACTGAAGCTTTCTTT.

This clone has a handful of counts. This chain connects TRBV5-1 to TRBJ2-5; 8 bases are shared with TRBD2. V trimming: 4 bases; J trimming: 5 bases; junction bases outside the gene matches: 7. The germline V gene encodes CDR1 SGHRS and CDR2 YFSETQ. The CDR3 is 14 amino acids. CDR3 DNA: TGCGCCAGCAGCGTAGGGACTAGATCGGAGACCCAGTACTTC. This gives the protein CASSVGTRSETQYF.

The chain uses TRBV10-2 and TRBJ2-5, with no clear D. V gave up 4 bases and J gave up 4 bases, with 13 bases separating them. Germline assignment: CDR1 WSHSY and CDR2 SAAADI. This CDR3 has 14 residues. The CDR3 spells CASSGASITETQYF. In nucleotides, the CDR3 is TGCGCCAGCAGTGGGGCTTCTATCACAGAGACCCAGTACTTC.

The gene calls are TRBV10-3 and TRBJ2-5, with D possibly matching TRBD2 (5 bases). CDR1 and CDR2 (germline): ENHRY, SYGVKD. The CDR3 is made up of 12 amino acids. Trimming removed 6 bases at V and 5 bases at J, with 10 bases between. CDR3 in DNA: TGTGCCATCAGGGGAGTGGGGGAGACCCAGTACTTC. Amino acid sequence: CAIRGVGETQYF.

The V gene is TRBV7-3, the J gene TRBJ2-2; D not certain. V dropped 1 base and J dropped 3 bases, with 9 bases sitting between them. There are 15 residues in the CDR3. The germline gives CDR1 SGHTA, CDR2 FQGTGA. This chain's CDR3 is CASSLNGLDTGELFF. The DNA for the CDR3 is TGTGCCAGCAGCTTAAACGGTCTGGACACCGGGGAGCTGTTTTTT.

The chain recombines TRBV28 with TRBJ2-7, with D possibly being TRBD2 (5 bases). Germline V gene data show CDR1 as MDHEN and CDR2 as SYDVKM. The length of the CDR3 is 13 residues. V lost 2 bases to trimming and J lost 3 bases, with 8 bases between them. The CDR3 DNA follows: TGTGCCAGCAGTTTAAAGACTATCTACGAGCAGTACTTC. Its protein product is CASSLKTIYEQYF.

V is TRBV7-2 and J is TRBJ2-1; 8 bases line up with TRBD2. The CDR3 covers 15 residues. Germline trimming cut 2 bases from V and 7 bases from J; bases unmatched to any gene: 7. Germline V CDR1 and CDR2: SGHTA, FQGNSA. The CDR3 region is CASSLNGRATNEQFF. The CDR3 DNA follows: TGTGCCAGCAGCTTAAACGGGAGGGCCACAAATGAGCAGTTCTTC.

The V and J genes are TRBV15 and TRBJ2-7, with 7 bases matching TRBD1. The CDR3 runs 16 residues. After removal of 0 bases from V and 3 bases from J, the junction contained 8 bases not matched to a gene. Germline CDR1 and CDR2: LNHNV and YYDKDF (reference sequence). The CDR3 loop reads CATSRDFARGSYEQYF. The CDR3 DNA sequence: TGTGCCACCAGCAGAGATTTTGCCAGGGGGAGCTACGAGCAGTACTTC. Supplemented by reference TRBV15 and TRBJ2-7, the full variable domain reads DAMVIQNPRYQVTQFGKPVTLSCSQTLNHNVMYWYQQKSSQAPKLLFHYYDKDFNNEADTPDNFQSRRPNTSFCFLDIRSPGLGDTAMYLCATSRDFARGSYEQYFGPGTRLTVT.

The CDR3 loop reads CASSLRDNQPQHF. Here the CDR3 DNA reads TGTGCCAGCAGCTTGCGGGACAATCAGCCCCAGCATTTT. The genes are TRBV5-6 and TRBJ1-5; D gene ambiguous. Per germline, CDR1 SGHDT and CDR2 YYEEEE. This CDR3 has 13 residues. The V end lost 1 base, the J end lost 3 bases, and 5 bases lay between the germline ends.

The chain is built from TRBV18 and TRBJ1-1; no reliable D call. The CDR3 is 14 residues long. V was trimmed by 3 bases and J by 7 bases, leaving 15 bases between them. Germline lookup yields CDR1 KGHSH and CDR2 LQKENI. The CDR3 DNA follows: TGTGCCAGCTCACCTCCGAATACGGTGAATGAAGCTTTCTTT. It encodes CASSPPNTVNEAFF. Full variable domain (remainder filled in from reference TRBV18 and TRBJ1-1): NAGVMQNPRHLVRRRGQEARLRCSPMKGHSHVYWYRQLPEEGLKFMVYLQKENIIDESGMPKERFSAEFPKEGPSILRIQQVVRGDSAAYFCASSPPNTVNEAFFGQGTRLTVV.

This chain joins TRBV5-4 and TRBJ2-1, with TRBD2 matching 8 bases. The CDR3 sequence is 15 residues long. Looked up from germline, CDR1 is SGHNT and CDR2 is YYREEE (reference sequence). The J segment lost 2 bases and the V segment lost 2 bases, leaving 3 bases of the junction unmatched. The CDR3 DNA sequence: TGTGCCAGCAGCTTCACTAGCGGAACCTACAATGAGCAGTTCTTC. Amino acid sequence: CASSFTSGTYNEQFF.

This clone was counted a few times. The chain combines TRBV6-1 with TRBJ2-7; the match to TRBD1 covers 7 bases. Germline values: CDR1 MNHNS, CDR2 SASEGT. The CDR3 covers 15 residues. Germline trimming cut 2 bases from V and 2 bases from J; bases unmatched to any gene: 6. DNA of the CDR3: TGTGCCAGCAGTGAAAGAAGAGGGGGCCCCTACGAGCAGTACTTC. As protein: CASSERRGGPYEQYF.

The rearrangement uses TRBV19 and TRBJ2-7; D not resolved. V was clipped by 3 bases and J by 3 bases, with 15 bases between them. Germline assignment: CDR1 LNHDA and CDR2 SQIVND (reference sequence). This CDR3 region has 15 residues. The CDR3 nucleotides read TGTGCCAGTAGTATGTTTGGCCGAGGTGGCTACGAGCAGTACTTC. Protein sequence: CASSMFGRGGYEQYF. Drawing the rest from reference TRBV19 and TRBJ2-7, the complete variable domain is DGGITQSPKYLFRKEGQNVTLSCEQNLNHDAMYWYRQDPGQGLRLIYYSQIVNDFQKGDIAEGYSVSREKKESFPLTVTSAQKNPTAFYLCASSMFGRGGYEQYFGPGTRLTVT.

The chain has TRBV29-1 and TRBJ2-3, with 8 positions matching TRBD1. Per the germline V gene, CDR1 is SQVTM and CDR2 is ANQGSEA. With 2 bases clipped from V and 2 bases from J, the junction kept 6 bases outside the gene matches. The CDR3 totals 15 residues. The CDR3 nucleotides read TGCAGCGTTGAACCGGCAGGGGGCTTCACAGATACGCAGTATTTT. It translates to CSVEPAGGFTDTQYF.

The CDR3 is CASSQDTYEQYF. The CDR3 DNA follows: TGTGCCAGCAGCCAAGATACCTACGAGCAGTACTTC. The rearrangement uses TRBV4-2 and TRBJ2-7; D is unclear. Germline lookup yields CDR1 LGHNA and CDR2 YNFKEQ. Deletions cut 0 bases from V and 2 bases from J, with 2 bases between. This CDR3 has 12 residues.

The V and J genes are TRBV6-1 and TRBJ1-2; 7 nucleotides line up with TRBD1. V dropped 7 bases and J dropped 8; count of bases not matched to a gene: 10. In germline, CDR1 is MNHNS, CDR2 SASEGT. CDR3 length: 13 residues. The CDR3: CASTQGGTGGYTF. The CDR3 DNA follows: TGTGCCAGCACCCAAGGGGGCACGGGGGGCTACACCTTC.

This chain uses TRBV10-2 with TRBJ1-5; 11 bases align to TRBD1. The CDR3 is 18 amino acids. V lost 0 bases and J lost 6; bases outside the gene matches: 10. Germline V lookup: CDR1 WSHSY, CDR2 SAAADI. Written as DNA, the CDR3 is TGCGCCAGCAGTGAGTCGGGACAGGGGGGCCTCGTCGGTCAGCCCCAGCATTTT. As protein: CASSESGQGGLVGQPQHF.

This chain links TRBV5-1 with TRBJ2-7, with a tentative D call TRBD1 (6 bases). The V end was cut by 3 bases, the J end by 6 bases, with 10 bases between. Germline lookup yields CDR1 SGHRS and CDR2 YFSETQ. There are 12 residues in the CDR3. The CDR3 DNA sequence: TGCGCCAGCAGCTACGTAGGGGGCGAGCAGTACTTC. It codes for CASSYVGGEQYF.

This chain uses TRBV18 with TRBJ2-4; 9 bases line up with TRBD1. CDR1 is KGHSH and CDR2 is LQKENI in the germline V gene. Trimming cost V 3 bases and J 7 bases; bases outside gene matches: 7. The CDR3 consists of 15 residues. The CDR3 loop reads CASSPNHGQGNIQYF. Here the CDR3 DNA reads TGTGCCAGCTCACCCAACCACGGACAGGGGAACATTCAGTACTTC. Filled out from reference TRBV18 and TRBJ2-4, the complete variable domain reads NAGVMQNPRHLVRRRGQEARLRCSPMKGHSHVYWYRQLPEEGLKFMVYLQKENIIDESGMPKERFSAEFPKEGPSILRIQQVVRGDSAAYFCASSPNHGQGNIQYFGAGTRLSVL.

The chain has TRBV25-1 and TRBJ1-5; D is uncertain. V was trimmed by 3 bases and J by 4 bases, leaving 10 bases between them. The CDR3 loop spans 14 amino acids. Germline CDR1 is MGHDK and CDR2 is SYGVNS. CDR3 DNA sequence: TGTGCCAGCAGTGACCGGACTGGAAATCAGCCCCAGCATTTT. Its translation: CASSDRTGNQPQHF.

As to this clone: Other DNA sequences in the sample encode the same CDR3. The chain employs TRBV7-6 and TRBJ1-1; the D gene is possibly TRBD1 (6 bases). V was pared by 4 bases and J by 0 bases, with 9 bases between. CDR1 and CDR2 from the germline V gene are SGHVS and FNYEAQ. This CDR3 contains 14 residues. This CDR3 reads CASSSDRLNTEAFF. The CDR3 bases are TGTGCCAGCAGCTCTGACAGGTTGAACACTGAAGCTTTCTTT. The full variable domain, in which reference TRBV7-6 and TRBJ1-1 provide the parts outside the CDR3, is GAGVSQSPRYKVTKRGQDVALRCDPISGHVSLYWYRQALGQGPEFLTYFNYEAQQDKSGLPNDRFSAERPEGSISTLTIQRTEQRDSAMYRCASSSDRLNTEAFFGQGTRLTVV.

This chain connects TRBV4-2 to TRBJ1-2, with 7 bases matching TRBD1. V gave up 6 bases and J gave up 4 bases; unmatched junction bases: 8. Germline CDR1 reads LGHNA; CDR2 reads YNFKEQ. This CDR3 is 14 amino acids long. The CDR3 bases are TGTGCCAGCAGTCCGGAATCAGGGGGCTATGGCTACACCTTC. Translating gives CASSPESGGYGYTF.

This chain uses TRBV6-6 with TRBJ1-2, with 7 bases lining up with TRBD1. The V gene's germline CDR1 is MNHNY and CDR2 SVGAGI (reference sequence). J was trimmed by 7 bases and V by 6 bases; bases with no gene match: 11. The CDR3 spans 14 residues. CDR3 nucleotides: TGTGCCAGCAGCCACAGCGACAGGGACGGTGGCTACACCTTC. It specifies CASSHSDRDGGYTF.

This clone was found once. The chain links TRBV5-1 to TRBJ2-7; 9 nucleotides line up with TRBD2. The CDR3 extends over 14 amino acids. After removal of 4 bases from V and 1 base from J, the junction contained 3 bases not matched to a gene. Germline-derived CDR1 and CDR2 are SGHRS and YFSETQ. CDR3 coding DNA: TGCGCCAGCAGCAGCAGCGGGGGGTCCTACGAGCAGTACTTC. It encodes CASSSSGGSYEQYF. The whole variable domain, filled in from reference TRBV5-1 and TRBJ2-7, reads KAGVTQTPRYLIKTRGQQVTLSCSPISGHRSVSWYQQTPGQGLQFLFEYFSETQRNKGNFPGRFSGRQFSNSRSEMNVSTLELGDSALYLCASSSSGGSYEQYFGPGTRLTVT.

V usage is TRBV9 and J usage is TRBJ2-7; TRBD2 agrees at 7 bases. Germline V gene lookup returns CDR1 SGDLS and CDR2 YYNGEE. The CDR3 has 15 amino acids. The junction had 7 bases not matched to a gene; V was cut back by 4 bases and J by 0 bases. CDR3 protein: CASSPSLAVSYEQYF. DNA of the CDR3: TGTGCCAGCAGCCCCAGCCTAGCGGTCTCCTACGAGCAGTACTTC.

The chain joins TRBV11-2 to TRBJ2-2; D is unresolved. V was pared by 0 bases and J by 7 bases, with 6 bases between. The CDR3 length is 13 residues. Germline CDR1 reads SGHAT; CDR2 reads FQNNGV. The CDR3 DNA reads as TGTGCCAGCAGCTTAGAGGCAAGCGGGGAGCTGTTTTTT. Its translation is CASSLEASGELFF.

CDR3 DNA sequence: TGTGCCAGCAGCTTATCACGCGGGGGGGGCACCGGGGAGCTGTTTTTT. It translates to CASSLSRGGGTGELFF. V usage is TRBV7-6 and J usage is TRBJ2-2; 9 bases line up with TRBD2. Unmatched junction bases numbered 5, after V lost 2 bases and J lost 4 bases. Germline V gene sequence: CDR1 SGHVS, CDR2 FNYEAQ. This CDR3 has 16 residues. The full variable domain, completed using reference TRBV7-6 and TRBJ2-2, is GAGVSQSPRYKVTKRGQDVALRCDPISGHVSLYWYRQALGQGPEFLTYFNYEAQQDKSGLPNDRFSAERPEGSISTLTIQRTEQRDSAMYRCASSLSRGGGTGELFFGEGSRLTVL.

The genes are TRBV19 and TRBJ1-1, with a tentative D call TRBD1 (5 bases). This CDR3 comprises 15 residues. CDR1 LNHDA and CDR2 SQIVND come from the germline V gene (reference sequence). Deletions cut 7 bases from V and 3 bases from J, with 18 bases between. The CDR3 spells CASTPRGNWDTEAFF. The DNA of the CDR3 is TGTGCCAGTACCCCACGGGGGAATTGGGACACTGAAGCTTTCTTT.

The chain couples TRBV7-9 to TRBJ2-7; D possibly corresponds to TRBD2 (5 bases). There are 13 residues in the CDR3. The V end lost 0 bases, the J end lost 5 bases, and 8 bases lay between the germline ends. Germline V gene sequence: CDR1 SEHNR, CDR2 FQNEAQ (reference sequence). In DNA form, the CDR3 reads TGTGCCAGCAGCTTAGCGGGAGCAAACGAGCAGTACTTC. Translating it yields CASSLAGANEQYF.